This is a list of T cell receptor beta chains from one sample in a study of blood T cell repertoires in COVID-19. The table came from immunoSEQ multiplex PCR; TCRdb's copy has only in-frame clones and leaves some out. The table records about 150,000 clones, approximately 81% of them present only once. Sequencing used PBMCs or T cells enriched from blood (not recorded which). All receptors come from a woman aged 45-65 years who had recovered from COVID-19. The CDR3 runs from the conserved cysteine through the conserved F or W. The D gene is left open where the match is weak. Part of the rows lack a size; the others show once, few, many or a class for expanded clones.

clone size	D gene	J gene	V gene	CDR3 DNA	CDR3 protein
few	TRBD2	TRBJ2-7	TRBV5-4	TGTGCCAGCAGCTTGGGGAGCGGGATTAAATTGTACGAGCAGTACTTC	CASSLGSGIKLYEQYF
few	-	TRBJ1-4	TRBV6-5	TGTGCCAGCGTCAGGGAGGTGTCCGGTGAAAAACTGTTTTTT	CASVREVSGEKLFF
few	-	TRBJ2-1	TRBV7-9	TGTGCCAGCAGCCGCGGACAGGGAGGGTGGGATGAGCAGTTCTTC	CASSRGQGGWDEQFF
few	TRBD1	TRBJ2-7	TRBV24-1	TGTGCCACCAGTGCCCCCATGGGACAGGACAACTCCTACGAGCAGTACTTC	CATSAPMGQDNSYEQYF
-	-	TRBJ2-2	TRBV29-1	TGCAGCGTTTTTCTCTGGGGAGGCGGGGAGCTGTTTTTT	CSVFLWGGGELFF
-	-	TRBJ2-1	TRBV2	TGTGCCAGCACCCTCTGGGAGGACAATGAGCAGTTCTTC	CASTLWEDNEQFF
-	TRBD1	TRBJ2-3	TRBV11-2	TGTGCCAGCAGACGCCCAGACAGGGGAGGTACGCAGTATTTT	CASRRPDRGGTQYF
-	TRBD2	TRBJ2-7	TRBV9	TGTGCCAGCAGCGGGGGACTAGCGGGTGGGATATTATACTTC	CASSGGLAGGILYF
-	-	TRBJ1-5	TRBV5-5	TGTGCCAGCAGCTTATGGGACAATTATCAGCCCCAGCATTTT	CASSLWDNYQPQHF
-	-	TRBJ1-2	TRBV7-2	TGTGCCAGCAGCTTAGCGGGAGGGGCGAACGGCTACACCTTC	CASSLAGGANGYTF
-	TRBD1	TRBJ1-3	TRBV7-8	TGTGCCAGCAGCAAACAGGGGGTCACTGGAAACACCATATATTTT	CASSKQGVTGNTIYF
-	-	TRBJ2-1	TRBV7-2	TGTGCCAGCAGCCTGACATTCTCCTACAATGAGCAGTTCTTC	CASSLTFSYNEQFF
-	-	TRBJ2-4	TRBV11-2	TGTGCCAGCAGCTTCGGGATCCCTCGGGAGTCGGCCAAAAACATTCAGTACTTC	CASSFGIPRESAKNIQYF
-	-	TRBJ1-6	TRBV4-3	TGCGCCAGCAGCCAAGATCGGGAAACTTCACCCCTCCACTTT	CASSQDRETSPLHF
-	TRBD2	TRBJ2-3	TRBV6-6	TGTGCCAGCAGTCCGGAGGCAGAGCTAGCGGGAGGGTGGAACACAGATACGCAGTATTTT	CASSPEAELAGGWNTDTQYF
-	-	TRBJ2-1	TRBV28	TGTGCCAGCTTGCAGGGGGGCCCCTACAATGAGCAGTTCTTC	CASLQGGPYNEQFF
-	-	TRBJ1-2	TRBV16	TGTGCCAGCAGCCAATCTAACAGGGTGGGAAACTATGGCTACACCTTC	CASSQSNRVGNYGYTF
-	-	TRBJ1-1	TRBV4-3	TGCGCCAGCAGCCGCCGCGGCGGGGGGGACACTGAAGCTTTCTTT	CASSRRGGGDTEAFF
-	-	TRBJ2-3	TRBV2	TGTGCCAGCAGTGCGGGGTTCACAGATACGCAGTATTTT	CASSAGFTDTQYF
-	-	TRBJ2-7	TRBV5-1	TGCGCCAGCAGCTTGGCCGAGAAGTGGGCGAGTTCGAACTACGAGCAGTACTTC	CASSLAEKWASSNYEQYF
-	-	TRBJ2-5	TRBV5-1	TGCGCCAGCACCTCAGCAAAGGGCCTTGCAGGGCAAGAGACCCAGTACTTC	CASTSAKGLAGQETQYF
many	-	TRBJ2-7	TRBV6-5	TGTGCCAGCAGTTACTCGAATCCAGCAGGATCCTACGAGCAGTACTTC	CASSYSNPAGSYEQYF
-	TRBD2	TRBJ2-2	TRBV5-1	TGCGCCAGCGGCGGGACTAGCGGGAGAAGCACCGGGGAGCTGTTTTTT	CASGGTSGRSTGELFF
-	-	TRBJ1-3	TRBV2	TGTGCCAGCAGTCTTATCCTTCAGTTTGGCGGAAACACCATATATTTT	CASSLILQFGGNTIYF
-	-	TRBJ2-1	TRBV7-8	TGTGCCAGCAGCTTAGATCGGACATGGAACAATGAGCAGTTCTTC	CASSLDRTWNNEQFF
-	-	TRBJ2-3	TRBV7-2	TGTGCCAGCAGGACCGGGACGAGGGGGATCACAGATACGCAGTATTTT	CASRTGTRGITDTQYF
-	TRBD2	TRBJ2-4	TRBV10-2	TGCGCCAGCAGTGAAGAGGCTAGCGGGAGGTTCATCGCCAAAAACATTCAGTACTTC	CASSEEASGRFIAKNIQYF
-	-	TRBJ2-7	TRBV7-2	TGTGCCAGCAGCGAAACAGGGACCTCCTACGAGCAGTACTTC	CASSETGTSYEQYF
-	TRBD2	TRBJ2-5	TRBV7-8	TGTGCCAGCAGCTCCTTACTAGCGGGAGGTTATTTGTCCCAGTACTTC	CASSSLLAGGYLSQYF
-	TRBD1	TRBJ1-4	TRBV9	TGTGCCAGCAGCTTCAGAACGGGACAGGGTGAAAAACTGTTTTTT	CASSFRTGQGEKLFF
-	TRBD2	TRBJ2-2	TRBV7-2	TGTGCCAGCAGCTTAGCTAGCGGGAGTTATACCGGGGAGCTGTTTTTT	CASSLASGSYTGELFF
-	TRBD1	TRBJ1-5	TRBV7-2	TGTGCCAGCAGCTGGACAGGCAGCAATCAGCCCCAGCATTTT	CASSWTGSNQPQHF
-	TRBD2	TRBJ2-7	TRBV9	TGTGCCAGCAGCGTAGGTAGCGGGGGCAACGAGCAGTACTTC	CASSVGSGGNEQYF
-	TRBD1	TRBJ2-3	TRBV28	TGTGCCAGCAATTTACAGGGGCGGATAGATACGCAGTATTTT	CASNLQGRIDTQYF
-	-	TRBJ2-3	TRBV28	TGTGCCAGCAGTTCGACTAGAATTGCTAGCACAGATACGCAGTATTTT	CASSSTRIASTDTQYF
-	-	TRBJ2-1	TRBV13	TGTGCCAGCAGCGCTCGCAGGGGTACGGATGAGCAGTTCTTC	CASSARRGTDEQFF
-	TRBD1	TRBJ2-2	TRBV10-3	TGTGCCATCACTGGGTACCGGGACAGGGGCACCGGGGAGCTGTTTTTT	CAITGYRDRGTGELFF
once	-	TRBJ2-1	TRBV4-1	TGCGCCAGCAGCCAAGAGGGCAGGGATTACAATGAGCAGTTCTTC	CASSQEGRDYNEQFF
-	TRBD1	TRBJ1-4	TRBV18	TGTGCCAGCTCGATCAGGGGGGCAGAAAAACTGTTTTTT	CASSIRGAEKLFF
-	TRBD2	TRBJ2-2	TRBV7-7	TGTGCTAGCAGCCATCCCCTAGCGGGAGGGCCGAGCCCCGGGGAGCTGTTTTTT	CASSHPLAGGPSPGELFF
-	-	TRBJ2-1	TRBV2	TGTGCCAGCAGTGAATACTTTCGTGAGCAGTTCTTC	CASSEYFREQFF
-	-	TRBJ1-3	TRBV2	TGTGCCAGCAGATACAGGGCTGGAAACACCATATATTTT	CASRYRAGNTIYF
-	-	TRBJ1-3	TRBV4-3	TGCGCCAGCAGCCAAGAGTTGACATCGGGAAACACCATATATTTT	CASSQELTSGNTIYF
-	TRBD1	TRBJ1-5	TRBV7-9	TGTGCCAGCAGCTTCGGATACAGGGGGGAGCCCCAGCATTTT	CASSFGYRGEPQHF
-	-	TRBJ2-5	TRBV12-5	TGTGCTAGTGTCAGGGGAGGGGATGAGACCCAGTACTTC	CASVRGGDETQYF
few	TRBD1	TRBJ1-1	TRBV6-1	TGTGCCAGCAGTGACCGTTGGACAGGGAACACTGAAGCTTTCTTT	CASSDRWTGNTEAFF
-	-	TRBJ2-2	TRBV7-2	TGTGCCAGCAGCGCCCAGGACACCGGGGAGCTGTTTTTT	CASSAQDTGELFF